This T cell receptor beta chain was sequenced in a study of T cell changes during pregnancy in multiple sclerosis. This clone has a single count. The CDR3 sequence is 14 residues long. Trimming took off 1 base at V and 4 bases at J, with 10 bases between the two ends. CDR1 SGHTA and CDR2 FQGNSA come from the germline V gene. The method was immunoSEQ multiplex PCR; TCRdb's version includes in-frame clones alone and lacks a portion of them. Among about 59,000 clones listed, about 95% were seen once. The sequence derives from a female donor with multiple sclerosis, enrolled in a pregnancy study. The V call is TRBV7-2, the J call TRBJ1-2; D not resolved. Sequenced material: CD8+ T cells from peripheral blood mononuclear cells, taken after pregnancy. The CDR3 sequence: CASSLVGASYGYTF. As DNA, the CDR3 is TGTGCCAGCAGCTTAGTGGGCGCCAGCTATGGCTACACCTTC.